This is a list of T cell receptor beta chains from one sample in a study of T cell changes during pregnancy in multiple sclerosis. Libraries were prepared by immunoSEQ multiplex PCR; TCRdb keeps only in-frame clonotypes and omits some of them. The data contain some 38,000 clones, roughly nine tenths of them singletons. The sample was CD4+ T cells from peripheral blood mononuclear cells, taken in the third trimester of pregnancy. Source of these receptors: a female donor in good health, enrolled as a control in a pregnancy study. Each CDR3 is given with its conserved first and last residue. D genes are given only for firm matches. The size entry is marked missing in some rows and otherwise reads once, few, many or a size class.

TRBV28,-,TRBJ1-3,-,TGTGCCAGCAGGTCGAGCAACTCTGGAAACACCATATATTTT,CASRSSNSGNTIYF
TRBV5-1,-,TRBJ1-3,-,TGCGCCAGCAGCTTGGACAGCTCAACCTCTGGAAACACCATATATTTT,CASSLDSSTSGNTIYF
TRBV27,-,TRBJ1-5,-,TGTGCCAGCAGTTTAAGTTTGGTAGGCAATCAGCCCCAGCATTTT,CASSLSLVGNQPQHF
TRBV28,TRBD2,TRBJ2-5,-,TGTGCCAGCAGGGAGGGAGGGCCTAGAGAGACCCAGTACTTC,CASREGGPRETQYF
TRBV7-2,-,TRBJ1-4,-,TGTGCCAGCAGCGGGCAGACCGGGAGACGTGTTGAAAAACTGTTTTTT,CASSGQTGRRVEKLFF
TRBV28,-,TRBJ2-5,-,TGTGCCAGCACCAAATCGTTAGGGGCACAAGAGACCCAGTACTTC,CASTKSLGAQETQYF
TRBV7-2,-,TRBJ2-7,-,TGTGCCAGCAGCTTTCTTGGGGGCGGATACGAGCAGTACTTC,CASSFLGGGYEQYF
TRBV7-9,-,TRBJ2-4,-,TGTGCCAGCAGCTTAAGGCGCGAAAATTTCGGAGGGACCAAAAACATTCAGTACTTC,CASSLRRENFGGTKNIQYF
TRBV2,-,TRBJ2-7,-,TGTGCCACCAGTCTTGTGGAGCAGTACTTC,CATSLVEQYF
TRBV5-6,TRBD2,TRBJ2-7,-,TGTGCCAGTGAACTAGCGGGGGGCGACGAGCAGTACTTC,CASELAGGDEQYF
TRBV6-5,-,TRBJ1-3,-,TGTGCCAGCAAGGCAGGGCTCTCTGGAAACACCATATATTTT,CASKAGLSGNTIYF
TRBV10-3,TRBD1,TRBJ2-3,-,TGTGCCATCAGCCGGACAGGCCAGACAGATACGCAGTATTTT,CAISRTGQTDTQYF
TRBV5-6,-,TRBJ2-5,-,TGTGCCAGCAGCTTGAGTTCCGAGGGCTGGGAGACCCAGTACTTC,CASSLSSEGWETQYF
TRBV27,-,TRBJ2-4,-,TGTGCCAGCCATAGGGGGGGGGCAGGCCAAAACATTCAGTACTTC,CASHRGGAGQNIQYF
TRBV5-4,-,TRBJ2-7,-,TGTGCCAGCAGCTTGGACTATCTGGGACAACAGCAGTACTTC,CASSLDYLGQQQYF
TRBV27,-,TRBJ1-2,-,TGTGCCAGCAGGAACACAGGGAACTATGGCTACACCTTC,CASRNTGNYGYTF
TRBV7-9,TRBD1,TRBJ2-3,once,TGTGCCAGCAGCTTCACAGGGGGCACAGATACGCAGTATTTT,CASSFTGGTDTQYF
TRBV18,-,TRBJ2-3,-,TGTGCCAGCTCAAGAGTAGTGCGAGATACGCAGTATTTT,CASSRVVRDTQYF
TRBV7-8,TRBD2,TRBJ2-4,-,TGTGCCAGCAGCTTAAGGGTAGCGGGAGTGGGGGTGGGCGCCAAAAACATTCAGTACTTC,CASSLRVAGVGVGAKNIQYF
TRBV7-9,-,TRBJ2-6,-,TGTGCCAGCAGCTTAGCGCTCAGCTCTGGGGCCAACGTCCTGACTTTC,CASSLALSSGANVLTF
TRBV18,-,TRBJ2-1,-,TGTGCCAGCTCACCCCGGGACCAGGGGTTCAATGAGCAGTTCTTC,CASSPRDQGFNEQFF
TRBV5-4,-,TRBJ2-2,-,TGTGCCAGCAGCCTAGGAGGGAACACCGGGGAGCTGTTTTTT,CASSLGGNTGELFF
TRBV5-1,-,TRBJ2-2,-,TGCGCCAGCAGCCCCGGAGTAGGCGGGGAGCTGTTTTTT,CASSPGVGGELFF
TRBV18,-,TRBJ1-3,-,TGTGCCAGCTCACCAGATAGCTCCGCTTCTGGAAACACCATATATTTT,CASSPDSSASGNTIYF
TRBV6-6,TRBD2,TRBJ2-1,-,TGTGCCAGCACCCCTAGCGGTCGGACGTACAATGAGCAGTTCTTC,CASTPSGRTYNEQFF
TRBV7-3,-,TRBJ1-1,-,TGTGCCAGCAGCTTCGGAAGGGGGACTGAAGCTTTCTTT,CASSFGRGTEAFF
TRBV19,-,TRBJ2-3,-,TGTGCCAGTAGTATAGGGCCACACGCAGATACGCAGTATTTT,CASSIGPHADTQYF
TRBV11-2,TRBD2,TRBJ2-3,-,TGTGCCAGCGACCCTCTAGCGGGGGCCACAGATACGCAGTATTTT,CASDPLAGATDTQYF
TRBV7-9,-,TRBJ2-5,-,TGTGCCAGCAGCTTATACCAGGGGGAGACCCAGTACTTC,CASSLYQGETQYF
TRBV18,TRBD2,TRBJ2-7,-,TGTGCCAGCTCGGCCGGGACTACAACCTACGAGCAGTACTTC,CASSAGTTTYEQYF
TRBV28,TRBD1,TRBJ1-1,-,TGTGCCAGCAACCGCCGGACAGGAGGGCCCCCTGAAGCTTTCTTT,CASNRRTGGPPEAFF
TRBV6-5,TRBD1,TRBJ1-2,-,TGTGCCAGCAGTTCCTACAGGGGGCACTATGGCTACACCTTC,CASSSYRGHYGYTF
TRBV2,-,TRBJ1-5,medium-sized,TGTGCCAGCAGTGGAGAGAGTTATAGCAATCAGCCCCAGCATTTT,CASSGESYSNQPQHF
TRBV28,-,TRBJ1-5,-,TGTGCCAGCAAAACCCTCCGCAGGGCAGCTAGCAATCAGCCCCAGCATTTT,CASKTLRRAASNQPQHF
TRBV7-9,-,TRBJ1-4,once,TGTGCCAGCAGCTTAGAGACCGAGGAAGAACTGTTTTTT,CASSLETEEELFF
TRBV11-1,-,TRBJ1-1,-,TGTGCCAGCAGCCCGCTTGGGGGCGGGAACACTGAAGCTTTCTTT,CASSPLGGGNTEAFF
TRBV4-3,TRBD1,TRBJ2-1,-,TGCGCCAGCAGCCAAGTTTCCAGGGGGCCCTACAATGAGCAGTTCTTC,CASSQVSRGPYNEQFF
TRBV5-4,TRBD2,TRBJ2-7,-,TGTGCCAGCAGCCACAGACTAGCGGGGGGATCGGACGAGCAGTACTTC,CASSHRLAGGSDEQYF
TRBV5-1,-,TRBJ2-3,-,TGCGCCAGCAGCCTTGGGCTGAGCAGTGATACGCAGTATTTT,CASSLGLSSDTQYF
TRBV4-2,TRBD2,TRBJ2-7,-,TGTGCCAGCAGCCGAGAGGGACTAGCGGGTAGCTCCTACGAGCAGTACTTC,CASSREGLAGSSYEQYF
TRBV9,TRBD2,TRBJ2-1,once,TGTGCCAGCAGCGTAGGACTAGCGGCCTACAATGAGCAGTTCTTC,CASSVGLAAYNEQFF
TRBV5-4,TRBD2,TRBJ2-5,-,TGTGCCAGCAGCTTGGGGACGAGCGGGGGGCGAAAAGAGACCCAGTACTTC,CASSLGTSGGRKETQYF
TRBV11-2,-,TRBJ2-7,-,TGTGCCAGCAGCCGGGGGACGGTGAGCTCCTACGAGCAGTACTTC,CASSRGTVSSYEQYF
TRBV2,-,TRBJ2-5,-,TGTGCCAGCAGTAGCGTCAGCCAAGAGACCCAGTACTTC,CASSSVSQETQYF
TRBV5-1,TRBD1,TRBJ2-5,-,TGCGCCAGCAGGGCACAGACAGGGCCCCAAGAGACCCAGTACTTC,CASRAQTGPQETQYF
TRBV5-1,TRBD2,TRBJ2-1,-,TGCGCCAGCCGACGGGGGGGCTCCTACAATGAGCAGTTCTTC,CASRRGGSYNEQFF
TRBV19,TRBD2,TRBJ2-1,once,TGTGCCAGTAGTAATAGCGGGAGGGCCTACAATGAGCAGTTCTTC,CASSNSGRAYNEQFF
TRBV19,-,TRBJ2-7,-,TGTGCCAGTAGTGTCACGGGAGTAAGTTACGAGCAGTACTTC,CASSVTGVSYEQYF